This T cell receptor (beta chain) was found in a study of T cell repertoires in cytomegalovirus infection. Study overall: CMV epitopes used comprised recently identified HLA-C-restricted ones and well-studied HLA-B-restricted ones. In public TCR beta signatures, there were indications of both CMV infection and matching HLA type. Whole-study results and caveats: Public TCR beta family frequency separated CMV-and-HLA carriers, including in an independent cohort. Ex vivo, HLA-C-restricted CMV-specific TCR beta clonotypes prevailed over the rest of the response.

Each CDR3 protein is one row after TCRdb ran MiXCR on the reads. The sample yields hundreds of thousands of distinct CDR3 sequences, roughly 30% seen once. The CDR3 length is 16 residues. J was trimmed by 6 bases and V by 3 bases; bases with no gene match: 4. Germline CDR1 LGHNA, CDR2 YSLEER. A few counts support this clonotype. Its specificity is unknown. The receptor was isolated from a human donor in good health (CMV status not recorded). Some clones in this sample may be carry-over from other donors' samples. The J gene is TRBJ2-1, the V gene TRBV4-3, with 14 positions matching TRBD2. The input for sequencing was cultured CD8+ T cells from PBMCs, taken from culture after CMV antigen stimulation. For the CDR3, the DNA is TGCGCCAGCAGCCAGGGTGGACTAGCGGGGGGCAATGAGCAGTTCTTC. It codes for CASSQGGLAGGNEQFF.